A selection of T cell receptor beta chains follows, all from one sample in a study of type 1 regulatory T cells. Their antigen targets remain unknown. TCRdb reprocessed the reads via MiXCR and lists one record per CDR3 protein. The sample records about 62,000 distinct CDR3 sequences, over 50% being singletons. What was sequenced was cultured non-Tr1 T cells, either the whole culture or a sorted T cell fraction (not recorded which). Source of these receptors: a human donor in good health. The CDR3 runs from the conserved cysteine through the conserved F or W. D genes are given only for firm matches. Size values are once, few and many counts, or a class for expanded clones, and some rows have none.

J | size | V | D | DNA | CDR3
TRBJ2-1 | few | TRBV13 | NA | TGTGCCAGCAGCTTACGACAGGCCTCCTACAATGAGCAGTTCTTC | CASSLRQASYNEQFF
TRBJ2-1 | NA | TRBV7-9 | NA | TGTGCCAGCAGCGGGGCCCCCATGTGGGAGCAGTTCTTC | CASSGAPMWEQFF
TRBJ1-5 | NA | TRBV20-1 | TRBD1 | TGCAGTGTAACCCAGGGGGCGGTAAGCAATCAGCCCCAGCATTTT | CSVTQGAVSNQPQHF
TRBJ2-1 | once | TRBV5-1 | TRBD2 | TGCGCCAGCAGCCCGGGCGCGGGAGTTGTGAATGAGCAGTTCTTC | CASSPGAGVVNEQFF
TRBJ2-4 | NA | TRBV29-1 | NA | TGCAGCGTTGAAAGGCCGGGGGCGGCCAAAAACATTCAGTACTTC | CSVERPGAAKNIQYF
TRBJ2-2 | few | TRBV5-4 | TRBD2 | TGTGCCAGCAGCTCGCGACTAGCGGTGAACACCGGGGAGCTGTTTTTT | CASSSRLAVNTGELFF
TRBJ2-3 | medium-sized | TRBV7-2 | NA | TGTGCCAGCAGCCCCGAAGGGCTAGATACGCAGTATTTT | CASSPEGLDTQYF
TRBJ2-2 | NA | TRBV11-1 | NA | TGTGCCAGCAGCCCTGGTCTGGGGTGGGACACCGGGGAGCTGTTTTTT | CASSPGLGWDTGELFF
TRBJ2-3 | NA | TRBV5-1 | NA | TGCGCCAGCAGCCGACGCACATACACAGATACGCAGTATTTT | CASSRRTYTDTQYF
TRBJ2-1 | NA | TRBV9 | NA | TGTGCCAGCAGCCCCGGGGTATTGTCCTACAATGAGCAGTTCTTC | CASSPGVLSYNEQFF
TRBJ2-1 | NA | TRBV20-1 | NA | TGCAGTGCTAGACAACCCAGATACAATGAGCAGTTCTTC | CSARQPRYNEQFF
TRBJ1-6 | few | TRBV20-1 | NA | TGCAGTGCCCGCGGGAGCAGTAATAATTCACCCCTCCACTTT | CSARGSSNNSPLHF
TRBJ2-2 | NA | TRBV18 | NA | TGTGCCAGCTCACCACCGTCTATTAACGGGGAGATGTTTTTT | CASSPPSINGEMFF
TRBJ2-7 | NA | TRBV5-1 | TRBD2 | TGCGCCAGCAGCCCCGGGACTAGTTCATACGAGCAGTACTTC | CASSPGTSSYEQYF
TRBJ2-2 | few | TRBV5-1 | NA | TGCGCCAGCAGCTTCGGAGGGGAATACGGGGAGCTGTTTTTT | CASSFGGEYGELFF
TRBJ1-5 | NA | TRBV27 | NA | TGTGCCAGCAGTTTGACTGTTGATCAGCCCCAGCATTTT | CASSLTVDQPQHF
TRBJ1-5 | few | TRBV6-1 | TRBD1 | TGTGCCACCTCCCTGAATGTCGGGACAGGCCTTTTCCAGCCCCAGCATTTT | CATSLNVGTGLFQPQHF
TRBJ1-5 | NA | TRBV5-1 | TRBD1 | TGCGCCAGCAGCGTCACAGGGGGCCATGACCAGCCCCAGCATTTT | CASSVTGGHDQPQHF
TRBJ2-7 | NA | TRBV5-1 | TRBD1 | TGCGCCAGCAGCCCCTACGCCTGGGGGGGACAGGGGGCGAATGGGCAGTACTTC | CASSPYAWGGQGANGQYF
TRBJ2-6 | NA | TRBV2 | NA | TGTGCCAGCAGTGAAATTCCGGCGGGACTTAGCTCTGGGGCCAACGTCCTGACTTTC | CASSEIPAGLSSGANVLTF
TRBJ2-3 | NA | TRBV2 | NA | TGTGTCAGCAGTGATAACGGCCATAGCACAGATACGCAGTATTTT | CVSSDNGHSTDTQYF
TRBJ2-1 | NA | TRBV6-2/TRBV6-3 | NA | TGTGCCAGCAGTCGTTCTCAGGGGGGTGGCTACAATGAGCAGTTCTTC | CASSRSQGGGYNEQFF
TRBJ2-1 | few | TRBV5-1 | NA | TGCGCCAGCAGCTTACAGGACACCTCCTACAATGAGCAGTTCTTC | CASSLQDTSYNEQFF
TRBJ2-1 | NA | TRBV6-1 | TRBD2 | TGTGCCAGCAATCTCGCCCGGACTAGCGGGAGTCGGGTCCAACAGTTCTTC | CASNLARTSGSRVQQFF
TRBJ2-2 | NA | TRBV5-1 | TRBD2 | TGCGCCAGCAGCCCAACTTCCCAGCGGGAGACCGGGGAGCTGTTTTTT | CASSPTSQRETGELFF
TRBJ2-3 | NA | TRBV12-3/TRBV12-4 | TRBD2 | TGTGCCAGCAGTTTTGAAGCGGGAGGAGGAGATACGCAGTATTTT | CASSFEAGGGDTQYF
TRBJ2-5 | NA | TRBV10-2 | TRBD2 | TGCGCCAGCAGTGGGTCCAATTCGGCGGGGGTTGAGACCCAGTACTTC | CASSGSNSAGVETQYF